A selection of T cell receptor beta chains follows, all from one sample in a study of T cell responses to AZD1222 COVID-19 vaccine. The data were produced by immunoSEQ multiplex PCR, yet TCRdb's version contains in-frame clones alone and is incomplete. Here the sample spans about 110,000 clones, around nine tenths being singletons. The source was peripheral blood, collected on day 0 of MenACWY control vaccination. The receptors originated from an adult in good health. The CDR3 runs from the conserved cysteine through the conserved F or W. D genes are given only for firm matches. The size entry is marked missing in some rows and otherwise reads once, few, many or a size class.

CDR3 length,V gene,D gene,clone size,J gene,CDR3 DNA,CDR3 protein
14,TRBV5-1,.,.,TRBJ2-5,TGCGCCAGCAGCTTACTCCACCGAGGTGAGACCCAGTACTTC,CASSLLHRGETQYF
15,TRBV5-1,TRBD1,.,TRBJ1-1,TGCGCCAGCAGCATTGACAGGGCCGGACCCACTGAAGCTTTCTTT,CASSIDRAGPTEAFF
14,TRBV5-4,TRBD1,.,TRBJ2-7,TGTGCCAGCAGCTGGGGACAGGGCAACCACGAGCAGTACTTC,CASSWGQGNHEQYF
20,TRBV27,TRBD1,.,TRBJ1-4,TGTGCCAGCAGTTTATGGCCCAGGGGGCTTCTGGGGGGCCCCAATGAAAAACTGTTTTTT,CASSLWPRGLLGGPNEKLFF
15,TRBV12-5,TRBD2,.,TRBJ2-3,TGTGCTAGTGGTTCGACTAGCGGGGCCACAGATACGCAGTATTTT,CASGSTSGATDTQYF
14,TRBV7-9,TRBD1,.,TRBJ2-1,TGTGCCAGCAGCTACCAGGGGGCCCCCAATGAGCAGTTCTTC,CASSYQGAPNEQFF
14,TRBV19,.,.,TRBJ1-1,TGTGCCAGTAGTCCCCAGCCGGGGAGGACTGAAGCTTTCTTT,CASSPQPGRTEAFF
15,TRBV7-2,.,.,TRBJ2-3,TGTGCCAGCAGCAGTACTAGCAGCGGCACAGATACGCAGTATTTT,CASSSTSSGTDTQYF
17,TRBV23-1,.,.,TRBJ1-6,TGCGCCAGCAGTCAATCAGCAGAGGCAGCCCGTAATTCACCCCTCCACTTT,CASSQSAEAARNSPLHF
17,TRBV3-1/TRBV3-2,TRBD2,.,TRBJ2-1,TGTGCCAGCAGCCAAGAGGGCACTAGCGGGTCCTACAATGAGCAGTTCTTC,CASSQEGTSGSYNEQFF
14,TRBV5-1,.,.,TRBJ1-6,TGCGCCAGCCGTCTTGAGGATTATAATTCACCCCTCCACTTT,CASRLEDYNSPLHF
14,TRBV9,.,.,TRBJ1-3,TGTGCCAGCAGTCTCGGGTGGTCTGGAAACACCATATATTTT,CASSLGWSGNTIYF
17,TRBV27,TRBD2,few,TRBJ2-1,TGTGCCAGCAGTCCTCACCGGGACTACCCTATCTACAATGAGCAGTTCTTC,CASSPHRDYPIYNEQFF
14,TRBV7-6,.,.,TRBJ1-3,TGTGCCAGCAGCACCGGGACACCAGGAAACACCATATATTTT,CASSTGTPGNTIYF
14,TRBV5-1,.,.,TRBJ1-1,TGCGCCAGCAGCTTAGAGGCAGGGATCTCTGAAGCTTTCTTT,CASSLEAGISEAFF
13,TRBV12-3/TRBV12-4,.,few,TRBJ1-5,TGTGCCAGCAGTTCCACACCCAATCAGCCCCAGCATTTT,CASSSTPNQPQHF
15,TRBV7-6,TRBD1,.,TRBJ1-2,TGTGCCAGCAGCTTAGGCCAGGGGGCCCACTATGGCTACACCTTC,CASSLGQGAHYGYTF